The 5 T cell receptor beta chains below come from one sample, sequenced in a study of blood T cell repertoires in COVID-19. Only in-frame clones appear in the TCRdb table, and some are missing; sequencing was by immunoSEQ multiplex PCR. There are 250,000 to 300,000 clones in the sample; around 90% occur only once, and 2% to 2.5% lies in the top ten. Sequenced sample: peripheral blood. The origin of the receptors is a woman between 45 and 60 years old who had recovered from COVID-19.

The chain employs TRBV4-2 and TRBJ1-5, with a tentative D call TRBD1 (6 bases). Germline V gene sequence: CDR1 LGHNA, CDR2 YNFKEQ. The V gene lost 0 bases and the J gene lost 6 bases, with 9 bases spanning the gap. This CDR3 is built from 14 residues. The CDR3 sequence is CASSQEWGRQPQHF. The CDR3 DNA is TGTGCCAGCAGCCAAGAATGGGGGCGTCAGCCCCAGCATTTT.

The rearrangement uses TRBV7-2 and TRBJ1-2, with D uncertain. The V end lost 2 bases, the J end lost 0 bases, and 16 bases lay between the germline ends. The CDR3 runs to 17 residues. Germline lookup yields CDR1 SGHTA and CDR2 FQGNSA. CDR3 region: CASSLFLDTSANYGYTF. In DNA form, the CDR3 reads TGTGCCAGCAGCTTATTCTTAGACACTTCAGCTAACTATGGCTACACCTTC.

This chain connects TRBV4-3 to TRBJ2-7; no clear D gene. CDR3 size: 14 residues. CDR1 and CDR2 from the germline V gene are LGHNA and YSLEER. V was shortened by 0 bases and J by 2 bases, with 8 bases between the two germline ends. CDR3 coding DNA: TGCGCCAGCAGCCAAGATTGGCTCACCTACGAGCAGTACTTC. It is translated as CASSQDWLTYEQYF.

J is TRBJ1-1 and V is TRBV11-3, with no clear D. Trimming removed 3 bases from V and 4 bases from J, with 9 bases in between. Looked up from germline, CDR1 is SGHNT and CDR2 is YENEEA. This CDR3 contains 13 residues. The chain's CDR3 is CASSLGVGTEAFF. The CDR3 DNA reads TGTGCCAGCAGCTTGGGAGTCGGCACTGAAGCTTTCTTT.

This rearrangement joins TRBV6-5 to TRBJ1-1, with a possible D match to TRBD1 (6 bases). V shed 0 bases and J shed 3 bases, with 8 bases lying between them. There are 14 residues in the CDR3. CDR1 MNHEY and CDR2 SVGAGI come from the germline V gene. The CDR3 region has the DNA TGTGCCAGCAGTTACTCGGCAGGGGACACTGAAGCTTTCTTT. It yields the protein CASSYSAGDTEAFF.